This T cell receptor (beta chain) was captured in a study of shared T cell receptors in the human thymus. CDR1 and CDR2 (germline): DFQATT, SNEGSKA (reference sequence). This CDR3 is 11 amino acids long. Trimming removed 6 bases at V and 5 bases at J, with 11 bases between. TCRdb's table, derived via immunoSEQ multiplex PCR, lists solely in-frame clones and lacks some. The data contain over 450,000 clones, around three quarters of them singletons. This same sample was also taken into another study, of human thymus T cells. That report adds: Immunologically healthy infants in Finland undergoing congenital heart defect surgery were the donors. Resections removed during corrective heart surgery provided the thymus tissue used. Thymic and blood repertoires showed apparently biased V and J gene usage. Related studies noted strongly shared thymic repertoires across unrelated people.

The sample comprised thymocytes. The chain links TRBV20-1 to TRBJ2-7; D gene unclear. This TCR came from a boy younger than two with a congenital heart defect. CDR3 sequence (DNA): TGCAGTGCACCAGCGAGCGACGAGCAGTACTTC. Translated: CSAPASDEQYF.